The rows below give T cell receptor beta chains drawn from one sample of a study of blood T cell repertoires in COVID-19. Clones were sequenced by immunoSEQ multiplex PCR, and TCRdb holds only the in-frame ones, with some missing. The repertoire holds nearly 300,000 clones, with 65% to 85% as singletons. The material sequenced was peripheral blood. The origin of the receptors is a human donor with COVID-19, enrolled during active disease. The donor label of this sample is uncertain. CDR3s include the opening cysteine and the closing phenylalanine or tryptophan. D genes are given only for firm matches. Size tells how often a clone was seen (once, few, many) or the class of an expanded clone, and some rows leave it out.

v_gene: TRBV7-9
d_gene: TRBD2
abundance: NA
j_gene: TRBJ2-2
CDR3nt: TGTGCCAGCAGCTTAGGACTAGCGGGAGGGCCGTCGAACACCGGGGAGCTGTTTTTT
CDR3aa: CASSLGLAGGPSNTGELFF

v_gene: TRBV27
d_gene: NA
abundance: NA
j_gene: TRBJ1-6
CDR3nt: TGTGCCAGCACCTTACAGAATTCCCCCTTGTCTGGTTCACCCCTCCACTTT
CDR3aa: CASTLQNSPLSGSPLHF

v_gene: TRBV19
d_gene: TRBD1
abundance: NA
j_gene: TRBJ2-3
CDR3nt: TGTGCCAGTAGTAGTGGGACAGACACAGATACGCAGTATTTT
CDR3aa: CASSSGTDTDTQYF

v_gene: TRBV19
d_gene: NA
abundance: NA
j_gene: TRBJ2-4
CDR3nt: TGTGCCAGTAGTATTGGTCCGGGTTTTTCCAAAAACATTCAGTACTTC
CDR3aa: CASSIGPGFSKNIQYF

v_gene: TRBV18
d_gene: TRBD1
abundance: NA
j_gene: TRBJ2-5
CDR3nt: TGTGCCAGCCAAGCCGGGGACAGAAAAGAGACCCAGTACTTC
CDR3aa: CASQAGDRKETQYF

v_gene: TRBV6-4
d_gene: NA
abundance: NA
j_gene: TRBJ1-4
CDR3nt: TGTGCCAGCAGCCCGGTGGGGGGAGTAGGTGAAAAACTGTTTTTT
CDR3aa: CASSPVGGVGEKLFF

v_gene: TRBV5-1
d_gene: TRBD1
abundance: NA
j_gene: TRBJ2-7
CDR3nt: TGCGCCAGCAGCTTGGAACAGGGGGCCTCCGTCCGGCAGTACTTC
CDR3aa: CASSLEQGASVRQYF

v_gene: TRBV1
d_gene: NA
abundance: NA
j_gene: TRBJ1-5
CDR3nt: TGCACCAGCAGCCAAGATCTCGGCAGGGGGCGACGGAATCAGCCCCAGCATTTT
CDR3aa: CTSSQDLGRGRRNQPQHF

v_gene: TRBV30
d_gene: NA
abundance: many
j_gene: TRBJ2-1
CDR3nt: TGTGCCTGGAGTGTCATTGAGGGGCCAGGGACTCCCCTTAGCTCCTACAATGAGCAGTTCTTC
CDR3aa: CAWSVIEGPGTPLSSYNEQFF

v_gene: TRBV9
d_gene: NA
abundance: once
j_gene: TRBJ2-7
CDR3nt: TGTGCCAGCAGCGTCGGTCAGGGGATTGGGGAGCAGTACTTC
CDR3aa: CASSVGQGIGEQYF

v_gene: TRBV19
d_gene: NA
abundance: NA
j_gene: TRBJ1-5
CDR3nt: TGTGCCAGTAGTGCGGGACGGTCGCGTCATAGCAATCAGCCCCAGCATTTT
CDR3aa: CASSAGRSRHSNQPQHF

v_gene: TRBV27
d_gene: NA
abundance: NA
j_gene: TRBJ1-4
CDR3nt: TGTGCCAGTGCGGGGGTCTCCTTGGGTGAAAAACTGTTTTTT
CDR3aa: CASAGVSLGEKLFF

v_gene: TRBV3-1/TRBV3-2
d_gene: TRBD1
abundance: NA
j_gene: TRBJ1-2
CDR3nt: TGTGCCAGCAGCCCCGGGACAGACTATGGCTACACCTTC
CDR3aa: CASSPGTDYGYTF

v_gene: TRBV5-8
d_gene: NA
abundance: few
j_gene: TRBJ1-5
CDR3nt: TGTGCCAGCAGCTTGGCCCAGGGTTCGGGCAATCAGCCCCAGCATTTT
CDR3aa: CASSLAQGSGNQPQHF

v_gene: TRBV15
d_gene: TRBD1
abundance: once
j_gene: TRBJ2-1
CDR3nt: TGTGCCACCAGCACAACCAGGGGGATTACCTACAATGAGCAGTTCTTC
CDR3aa: CATSTTRGITYNEQFF

v_gene: TRBV25-1
d_gene: NA
abundance: NA
j_gene: TRBJ2-7
CDR3nt: TGTGCCAGCAGTGATTCTCAGAAGGAGCAGGGTGGCGACGAGCAGTACTTC
CDR3aa: CASSDSQKEQGGDEQYF

v_gene: TRBV21-1
d_gene: NA
abundance: NA
j_gene: TRBJ2-2
CDR3nt: TGTGCCAGCAGCCAGGGGATCACCGGGGAGCTGTTTTTT
CDR3aa: CASSQGITGELFF

v_gene: TRBV9
d_gene: NA
abundance: NA
j_gene: TRBJ2-3
CDR3nt: TGTGCCAGCAGCGTAGTACAGGTGGCAGATACGCAGTATTTT
CDR3aa: CASSVVQVADTQYF

v_gene: TRBV5-1
d_gene: NA
abundance: few
j_gene: TRBJ1-1
CDR3nt: TGCGCCAGCAGCTTGGCCGGGAATGAGGCGGGGGCTTTCTTT
CDR3aa: CASSLAGNEAGAFF

v_gene: TRBV28
d_gene: TRBD1
abundance: NA
j_gene: TRBJ2-7
CDR3nt: TGTGCCAGCAGTTTAACAGGGGGTGGAGGATGGGAGCAGTACTTC
CDR3aa: CASSLTGGGGWEQYF

v_gene: TRBV2
d_gene: TRBD1
abundance: NA
j_gene: TRBJ1-6
CDR3nt: TGTGCCAGCAGCCCCATACGGACAGGGGGCGATTCACCCCTCCACTTT
CDR3aa: CASSPIRTGGDSPLHF

v_gene: TRBV21-1
d_gene: NA
abundance: NA
j_gene: TRBJ2-3
CDR3nt: TGTGCCAGCAGCAAATATAAGGCGGGACAGGGGTCAGGGTTAGCGAGAGATACGCAGTATTTT
CDR3aa: CASSKYKAGQGSGLARDTQYF

v_gene: TRBV19
d_gene: NA
abundance: NA
j_gene: TRBJ1-1
CDR3nt: TGTGCCAGTAGTGCAACGGTGAACACTGAAGCTTTCTTT
CDR3aa: CASSATVNTEAFF

v_gene: TRBV24-1
d_gene: NA
abundance: NA
j_gene: TRBJ2-3
CDR3nt: TGTGCCACCAGTGATTTGGTGGGCGGGGCAGATACGCAGTATTTT
CDR3aa: CATSDLVGGADTQYF

v_gene: TRBV15
d_gene: NA
abundance: once
j_gene: TRBJ2-7
CDR3nt: TGTGCCACCAGCAGAGATCAACAGGGTCGGGTACACGAGCAGTACTTC
CDR3aa: CATSRDQQGRVHEQYF

v_gene: TRBV5-5
d_gene: TRBD2
abundance: NA
j_gene: TRBJ2-7
CDR3nt: TGTGCCAGCAGCTTGGTTCCGGGACTACCCAATGCCTACGAGCAGTACTTC
CDR3aa: CASSLVPGLPNAYEQYF

v_gene: TRBV6-6
d_gene: TRBD1
abundance: NA
j_gene: TRBJ2-2
CDR3nt: TGTGCCAGTGCCGGGACAGCGAACACCGGGGAGCTGTTTTTT
CDR3aa: CASAGTANTGELFF

v_gene: TRBV29-1
d_gene: NA
abundance: NA
j_gene: TRBJ1-5
CDR3nt: TGCAGCGTTGAAGTGGGTGCAGGTCAGCCCCAGCATTTT
CDR3aa: CSVEVGAGQPQHF

v_gene: TRBV9
d_gene: TRBD1
abundance: NA
j_gene: TRBJ1-5
CDR3nt: TGTGCCAGCAGCGTTGGGACAGGGGGCCAGCCCCAGCATTTT
CDR3aa: CASSVGTGGQPQHF

v_gene: TRBV19
d_gene: TRBD1
abundance: NA
j_gene: TRBJ1-3
CDR3nt: TGTGCCACGTCGCACCCAGGACAGGGGGCGGGAAACACCATATATTTT
CDR3aa: CATSHPGQGAGNTIYF

v_gene: TRBV5-4
d_gene: NA
abundance: NA
j_gene: TRBJ1-2
CDR3nt: TGTGCCAGCAGCTTGACAGGAACCTATGGCTACACCTTC
CDR3aa: CASSLTGTYGYTF

v_gene: TRBV9
d_gene: TRBD1
abundance: NA
j_gene: TRBJ1-6
CDR3nt: TGTGCCAGCAGCGGGGGACAGCCCGATAATTCACCCCTCCACTTT
CDR3aa: CASSGGQPDNSPLHF

v_gene: TRBV3-1/TRBV3-2
d_gene: NA
abundance: NA
j_gene: TRBJ1-6
CDR3nt: TGTGCCAGCAGCCAAGTCCTACGGGGAGGCGGCTCACCCCTCCACTTT
CDR3aa: CASSQVLRGGGSPLHF

v_gene: TRBV25-1
d_gene: NA
abundance: NA
j_gene: TRBJ1-3
CDR3nt: TGTGCCAGCAGTGAATCGGGTTCAGGAAACACCATATATTTT
CDR3aa: CASSESGSGNTIYF

v_gene: TRBV3-1/TRBV3-2
d_gene: NA
abundance: NA
j_gene: TRBJ2-1
CDR3nt: TGTGCCAGCAGCCAACAACTAGCTGGGGACAATGAGCAGTTCTTC
CDR3aa: CASSQQLAGDNEQFF

v_gene: TRBV28
d_gene: NA
abundance: NA
j_gene: TRBJ2-7
CDR3nt: TGTGCCAGCAGTTTCGCGGGACGCCGCTACGAGCAGTACTTC
CDR3aa: CASSFAGRRYEQYF

v_gene: TRBV5-1
d_gene: TRBD2
abundance: NA
j_gene: TRBJ2-5
CDR3nt: TGCGCCAGCAGCATGGGGCGGGAGGGCCGGGAGACCCAGTACTTC
CDR3aa: CASSMGREGRETQYF

v_gene: TRBV18
d_gene: TRBD1
abundance: NA
j_gene: TRBJ1-6
CDR3nt: TGTGCCAGCTCACCACAGGGGGCTAATTCACCCCTCCACTTT
CDR3aa: CASSPQGANSPLHF

v_gene: TRBV7-6
d_gene: NA
abundance: NA
j_gene: TRBJ2-7
CDR3nt: TGTGCCAGCAGCCCCGGGTACGAGCAGTACTTC
CDR3aa: CASSPGYEQYF